This T cell receptor beta chain was identified during a study of T cell changes during pregnancy in multiple sclerosis. The table came from immunoSEQ multiplex PCR; TCRdb's copy has only in-frame clones and leaves some out. The table shows about 40,000 clones, with around 90% occurring only once. In germline, CDR1 is SGHTA, CDR2 FQGNSA. The CDR3 loop spans 15 amino acids. V shed 4 bases and J 2 bases; nucleotides not matched to a gene: 4. The chain is built from TRBV7-2 and TRBJ2-7; 11 nucleotides agree with TRBD2. The sequence came from a female donor with multiple sclerosis, enrolled in a pregnancy study. The sequencing sample was made of PBMCs (not recorded whether the cells were cultured). The CDR3 region is CASSSPGLAAYEQYF. CDR3 sequence (DNA): TGTGCCAGCAGCTCTCCGGGACTAGCGGCCTACGAGCAGTACTTC.